Listed below are T cell receptor beta chains from one sample, sequenced in a study of blood T cell repertoires in COVID-19. Data came from immunoSEQ multiplex PCR; TCRdb stores just in-frame clones and leaves some out. There are about 150,000 clones in the sample; around 82% occur only once, and 4.2% lies in the top ten. Specimen: peripheral blood. These receptors originate from a man between 60 and 75 years old with acute or convalescent COVID-19. Both conserved end residues are part of each CDR3. The order of the fields is V gene, clone size, J gene, D gene, CDR3 protein, CDR3 DNA. D genes are given only for firm matches. Expanded clones get a size class; other rows say once, few or many, or leave the size out.

TRBV6-5	.	TRBJ1-1	.	CASSQRPGDNTEAFF	TGTGCCAGCAGTCAACGACCAGGGGACAACACTGAAGCTTTCTTT
TRBV7-9	.	TRBJ1-6	.	CASSPGNNSPLHF	TGTGCCAGCAGTCCAGGGAATAATTCACCCCTCCACTTT
TRBV7-9	.	TRBJ2-5	TRBD1	CASSMGQGFGETQYF	TGTGCCAGCAGCATGGGACAGGGTTTTGGAGAGACCCAGTACTTC
TRBV13	.	TRBJ2-7	.	CASSSRGSSYEQYF	TGTGCCAGCAGCTCACGGGGAAGCTCCTACGAGCAGTACTTC
TRBV6-1	few	TRBJ2-7	TRBD2	CASREVLAGGWEYEQYF	TGTGCCAGCAGAGAAGTTCTAGCGGGAGGTTGGGAGTACGAGCAGTACTTC
TRBV30	.	TRBJ2-2	.	CAWSSLAFTGELFF	TGTGCCTGGAGTTCCCTAGCGTTCACCGGGGAGCTGTTTTTT
TRBV11-2	.	TRBJ1-3	.	CASSLGVLPSGNTIYF	TGTGCCAGCAGCTTAGGAGTTTTGCCTTCTGGAAACACCATATATTTT
TRBV3-1/TRBV3-2	.	TRBJ2-7	TRBD1	CASSQATGGEQYF	TGTGCCAGCAGCCAAGCGACAGGGGGCGAGCAGTACTTC
TRBV19	.	TRBJ2-5	TRBD2	CASSKGLANQETQYF	TGTGCCAGTAGTAAGGGACTAGCGAATCAAGAGACCCAGTACTTC
TRBV5-6	once	TRBJ2-7	.	CASSLVGRVDEQYF	TGTGCCAGCAGCTTGGTAGGGCGGGTGGACGAGCAGTACTTC
TRBV6-4	few	TRBJ1-1	.	CASRNQGNTEAFF	TGTGCCAGCAGAAACCAGGGAAACACTGAAGCTTTCTTT
TRBV28	many	TRBJ2-7	TRBD2	CASSPSPRGANEQYF	TGTGCCAGCAGTCCATCGCCGCGGGGGGCGAATGAGCAGTACTTC
TRBV6-2/TRBV6-3	.	TRBJ2-3	.	CASSFTYLDTQYF	TGTGCCAGCAGTTTTACTTACTTGGATACGCAGTATTTT
TRBV6-5	.	TRBJ2-7	.	CASSSQGLEQYF	TGTGCCAGCAGTTCCCAGGGGTTAGAGCAGTACTTC
TRBV18	.	TRBJ2-7	.	CASSPPAGNHEQYF	TGTGCCAGCTCCCCTCCGGCAGGGAATCACGAGCAGTACTTC